This T cell receptor beta chain was retrieved from a study of read filtering for tumor transcriptome and immune sequencing. The V gene's germline CDR1 is SGHTA and CDR2 FQGNSA. Trimming at V came to 5 bases and at J to 11 bases, leaving 16 bases not matched to a gene. The CDR3 is 15 amino acids. This clonotype was found many times. Antigen specificity is unknown. The library was built from around 0.4 ug RNA with molecular barcoded adaptors for alpha/delta and beta/gamma chains. TCRdb re-called the reads through MiXCR, storing one row per CDR3 protein. The sample has 30,000 to 40,000 distinct CDR3 sequences, about 14% seen once. Regarding the study as a whole: The sorted CD138-negative fraction was a mixed bone marrow immune population, not purified T cells.

Specimen: a population of CD138-negative cells sorted from bone marrow. This receptor was taken from a donor at least 40 years old with multiple myeloma. V is TRBV7-2 and J is TRBJ1-1; the match to TRBD1 covers 8 bases. CDR3 bases: TGTGCCAGCAGCCCGGTCCCAGGGGGCGAAAGAGGCGCTTTCTTT. As protein: CASSPVPGGERGAFF.